This T cell receptor beta chain was obtained from a study of cytomegalovirus exposure and HLA in healthy donors. Primers for the PCR totalled 60 Vbeta and 13 Jbeta. TCRdb's table, derived via immunoSEQ multiplex PCR, lists solely in-frame clones and lacks some. The repertoire holds 60,000 to 90,000 clones, with 70% as singletons. Germline V gene sequence: CDR1 MGHRA, CDR2 YSYEKL. The CDR3 totals 16 residues. J gave up 1 base and V 0 bases, and 4 bases lay outside the gene matches. The V gene is TRBV4-1, the J gene TRBJ2-7; 9 positions match TRBD1. The receptor was derived from a woman between 50 and 59 years old in good health and CMV-seropositive. Sequencing used PBMCs. The DNA for the CDR3 is TGCGCCAGCAGCCAAGAAAGGACAGGGGCATCCTACGAGCAGTACTTC. It translates to CASSQERTGASYEQYF.